The present entry profiles one TCR beta chain with its context. CDR3 length: 16 residues. The trim removed 5 bases at V and 11 bases at J, leaving 21 bases unmatched. CDR1 and CDR2 (germline): MNHEY, SMNVEV (reference sequence). The data were taken from a study of blood T cell repertoires in COVID-19. Study in general: Sites in the United States, Italy and Spain provided acute and convalescent COVID-19 samples. From T cells, B-cell-depleted T cells, or PBMCs came the material, which was cDNA or gDNA.

In the study's own analysis: Reference gene primer amplification yielded estimated nucleated cell counts. Assay: immunoSEQ multiplex PCR; the TCRdb copy retains only in-frame clones and omits some. V, J and clone size reflect that table, while D and trimming were determined from the DNA. The sample records under 250,000 clones, 83% being singletons. The chain carries TRBV27 and TRBJ2-7; TRBD2 matches 7 bases. Specimen: peripheral blood. This sequence originates from a human donor in a cohort sampled during active COVID-19. CDR3 amino acids: CASSPRRGRGTTEEYF. CDR3 coding DNA: TGTGCCAGCAGTCCACGGAGGGGCCGGGGGACTACGGAGGAGTACTTC.